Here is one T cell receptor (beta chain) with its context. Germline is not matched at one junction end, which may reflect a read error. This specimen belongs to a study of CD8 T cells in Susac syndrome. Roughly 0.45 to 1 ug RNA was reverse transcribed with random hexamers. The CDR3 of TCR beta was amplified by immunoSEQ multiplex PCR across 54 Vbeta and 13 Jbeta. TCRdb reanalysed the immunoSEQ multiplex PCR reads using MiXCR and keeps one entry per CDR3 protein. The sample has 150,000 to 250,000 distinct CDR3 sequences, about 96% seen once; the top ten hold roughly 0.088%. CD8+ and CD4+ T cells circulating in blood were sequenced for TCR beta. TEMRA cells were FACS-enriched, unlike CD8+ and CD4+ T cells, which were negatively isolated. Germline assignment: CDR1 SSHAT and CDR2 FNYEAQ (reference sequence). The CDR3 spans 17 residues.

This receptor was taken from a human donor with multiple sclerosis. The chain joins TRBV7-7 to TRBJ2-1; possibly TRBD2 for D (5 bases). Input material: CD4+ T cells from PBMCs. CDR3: CASSFILGAGPYNEQFF. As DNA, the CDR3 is TGTGCTAGCAGCTTTATTTTGGGAGCTGGACCCTACAATGAGCAGTTCTTC.